The sequence of this T cell receptor beta chain was determined in a study of blood T cell repertoires in COVID-19. Study information: Specimens from acute and convalescent COVID-19 originated in the United States, Italy and Spain. PBMCs, B-cell-depleted T cells, or T cells were the source of the cDNA or gDNA that made up the material.

Germline CDR1 MDHEN, CDR2 SYDVKM. The CDR3 sequence is 14 residues long. V was clipped by 6 bases and J by 4 bases; unmatched bases: 7. Enrolled through a virtual design, the participants were between about 18 and 100 years of age and came from around 25 US areas. In the source study's methods: By means of reference gene primer amplification, nucleated cell counts were estimated. TCRdb keeps only in-frame clones here, not all; method: immunoSEQ multiplex PCR. For V, J and clone size, that table is used; D and trimming come from the DNA. There are some 390,000 clones in the sample; over 75% occur only once, and around 1.1% lies in the top ten.

The TCR was taken from a man younger than 40 who had recovered from COVID-19. The chain has TRBV28 and TRBJ2-7; TRBD1 matches at 9 bases. The sequenced material came from PBMCs or T cells enriched from blood (not recorded which). CDR3 DNA sequence: TGTGCCAGCAGGGGAACAGGGGGCTCGTACGAGCAGTACTTC. It encodes CASRGTGGSYEQYF.